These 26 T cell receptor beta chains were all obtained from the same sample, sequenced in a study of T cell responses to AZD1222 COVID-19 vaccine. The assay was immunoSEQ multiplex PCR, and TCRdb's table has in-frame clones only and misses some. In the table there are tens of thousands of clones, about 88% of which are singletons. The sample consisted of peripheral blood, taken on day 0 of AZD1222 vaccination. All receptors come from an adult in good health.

This CDR3 reads CATTALDTQYF. The CDR3 nucleotides read TGTGCCACGACCGCACTAGATACGCAGTATTTT. V usage is TRBV24-1 and J usage is TRBJ2-3, with unresolved D. There are 11 residues in the CDR3. The germline CDR1 and CDR2 sequences are KGHDR and SFDVKD. V was clipped by 10 bases and J by 5 bases, with 9 bases between them.

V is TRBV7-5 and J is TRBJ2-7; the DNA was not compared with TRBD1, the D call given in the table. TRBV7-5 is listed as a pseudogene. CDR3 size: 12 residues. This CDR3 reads CVRPGQLYEQYF. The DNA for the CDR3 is TGTGTCAGACCGGGACAGCTCTACGAGCAGTACTTC.

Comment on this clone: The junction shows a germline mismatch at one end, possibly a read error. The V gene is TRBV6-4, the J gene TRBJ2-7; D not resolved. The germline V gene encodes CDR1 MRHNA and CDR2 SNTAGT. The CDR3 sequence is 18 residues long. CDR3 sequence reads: CASSDLVVGLARRGTPSF. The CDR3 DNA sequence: TGTGCCAGCAGTGACCTAGTCGTGGGGTTAGCCCGAAGAGGAACCCCTTCTTTC.

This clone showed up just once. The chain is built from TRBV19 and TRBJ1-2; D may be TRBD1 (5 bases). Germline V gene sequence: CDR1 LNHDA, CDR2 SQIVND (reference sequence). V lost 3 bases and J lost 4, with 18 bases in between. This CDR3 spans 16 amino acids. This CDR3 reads CASSISGARPPYGYTF. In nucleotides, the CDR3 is TGTGCCAGTAGTATTAGCGGGGCGCGTCCCCCCTATGGCTACACCTTC.

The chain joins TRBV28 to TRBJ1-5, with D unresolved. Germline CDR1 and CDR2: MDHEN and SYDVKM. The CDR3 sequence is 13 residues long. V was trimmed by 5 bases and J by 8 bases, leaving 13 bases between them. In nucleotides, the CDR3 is TGTGCCAGCAGTCCCACGAGAGAGAAGCCCCAGCATTTT. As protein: CASSPTREKPQHF.

The CDR3 nucleotides are TGTGCCAGCAGCTTAGTCCCCCAGGGGCATTCACCCCTCCACTTT. Amino acid sequence: CASSLVPQGHSPLHF. J is TRBJ1-6 and V is TRBV11-2; a weak D match, TRBD1 (6 bases). CDR3 length equals 15 residues. V was trimmed by 1 base and J by 8 bases, leaving 12 bases between them. Germline CDR1 SGHAT, CDR2 FQNNGV.

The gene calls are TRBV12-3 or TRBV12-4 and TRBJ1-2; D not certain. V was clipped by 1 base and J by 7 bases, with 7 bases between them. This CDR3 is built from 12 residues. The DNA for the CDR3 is TGTGCCAGCAGTTTAGGAGCCCGTGGCTACACCTTC. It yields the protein CASSLGARGYTF.

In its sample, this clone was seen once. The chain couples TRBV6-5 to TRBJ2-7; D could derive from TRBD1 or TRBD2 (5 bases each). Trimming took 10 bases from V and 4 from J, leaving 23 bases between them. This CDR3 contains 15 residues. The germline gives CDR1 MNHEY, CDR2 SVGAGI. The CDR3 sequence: CATLFLHGREYEQYV. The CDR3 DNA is TGTGCCACCCTTTTCCTCCACGGCAGGGAGTACGAGCAGTACGTC.

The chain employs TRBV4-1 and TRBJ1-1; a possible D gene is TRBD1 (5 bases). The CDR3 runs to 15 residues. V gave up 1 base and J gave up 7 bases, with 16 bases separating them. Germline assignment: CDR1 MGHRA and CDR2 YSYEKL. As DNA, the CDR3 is TGCGCCAGCAGCCAAGGGTCAGGGCGATTTTTTGAAGCTTTCTTT. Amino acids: CASSQGSGRFFEAFF.

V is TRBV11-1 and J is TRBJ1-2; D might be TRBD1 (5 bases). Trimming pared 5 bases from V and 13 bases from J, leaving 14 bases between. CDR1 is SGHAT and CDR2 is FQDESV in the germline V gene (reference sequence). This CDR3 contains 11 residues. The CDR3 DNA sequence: TGTGCCAGCAGCGCCCAATACGGGGCCACCTTC. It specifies CASSAQYGATF.

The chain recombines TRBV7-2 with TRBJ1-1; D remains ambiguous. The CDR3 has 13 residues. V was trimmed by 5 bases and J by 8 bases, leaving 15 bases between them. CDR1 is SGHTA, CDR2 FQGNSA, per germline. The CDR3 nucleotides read TGTGCCAGCAGCCCATCCGGCGCAGCCGAAGCTTTCTTT. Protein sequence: CASSPSGAAEAFF.

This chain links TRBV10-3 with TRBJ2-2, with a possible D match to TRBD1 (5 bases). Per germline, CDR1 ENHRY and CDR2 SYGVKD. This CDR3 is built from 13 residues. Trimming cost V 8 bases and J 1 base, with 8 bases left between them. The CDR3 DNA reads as TGTGCCATCGGGGCAGTGAACACCGGGGAGCTGTTTTTT. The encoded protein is CAIGAVNTGELFF.

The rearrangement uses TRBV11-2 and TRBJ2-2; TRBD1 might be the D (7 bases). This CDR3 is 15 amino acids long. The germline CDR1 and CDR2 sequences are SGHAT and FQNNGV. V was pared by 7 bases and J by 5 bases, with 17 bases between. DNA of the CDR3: TGTGCCAGCACGTTGGGACCAGGGGGGACCGGGGAGCTGTTTTTT. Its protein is CASTLGPGGTGELFF.

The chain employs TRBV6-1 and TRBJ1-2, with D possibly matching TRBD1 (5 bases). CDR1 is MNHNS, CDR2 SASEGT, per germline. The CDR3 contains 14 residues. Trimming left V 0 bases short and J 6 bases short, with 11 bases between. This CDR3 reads CASSEALGPHGYTF. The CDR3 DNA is TGTGCCAGCAGTGAAGCGCTGGGGCCCCATGGCTACACCTTC.

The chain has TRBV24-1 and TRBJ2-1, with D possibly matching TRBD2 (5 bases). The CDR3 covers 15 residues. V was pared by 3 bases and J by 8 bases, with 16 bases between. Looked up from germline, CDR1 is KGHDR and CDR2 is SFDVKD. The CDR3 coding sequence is TGTGCCACCAGTGATAGTGCGGGCCCGGGGTATGAGCAGTTCTTC. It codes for CATSDSAGPGYEQFF.

Here the CDR3 reads CASSPRPDRSTGELFF. The DNA of the CDR3 is TGCGCCAGCAGCCCCCGCCCGGACAGGTCGACCGGGGAGCTGTTTTTT. The chain couples TRBV5-1 to TRBJ2-2; 7 nucleotides line up with TRBD1. The CDR3 runs to 16 residues. Germline CDR1 is SGHRS and CDR2 is YFSETQ. V shed 4 bases and J 5 bases; nucleotides not matched to a gene: 11. Full variable domain (rest looked up from reference TRBV5-1 and TRBJ2-2): KAGVTQTPRYLIKTRGQQVTLSCSPISGHRSVSWYQQTPGQGLQFLFEYFSETQRNKGNFPGRFSGRQFSNSRSEMNVSTLELGDSALYLCASSPRPDRSTGELFFGEGSRLTVL.

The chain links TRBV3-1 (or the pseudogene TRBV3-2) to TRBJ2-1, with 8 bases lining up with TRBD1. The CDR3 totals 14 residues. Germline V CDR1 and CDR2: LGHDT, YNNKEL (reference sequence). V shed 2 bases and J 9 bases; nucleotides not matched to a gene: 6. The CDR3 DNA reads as TGTGCCAGCAGCCAATATGGACAGGGCAGTGAGCAGTTCTTC. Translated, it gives CASSQYGQGSEQFF.

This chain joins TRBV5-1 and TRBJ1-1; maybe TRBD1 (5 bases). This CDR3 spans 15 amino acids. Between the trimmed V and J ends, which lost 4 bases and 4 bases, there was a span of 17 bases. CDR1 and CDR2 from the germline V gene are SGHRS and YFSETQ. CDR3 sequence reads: CASSSRQGGGTEAFF. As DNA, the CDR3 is TGCGCCAGCAGCAGCCGTCAGGGCGGAGGCACTGAAGCTTTCTTT.

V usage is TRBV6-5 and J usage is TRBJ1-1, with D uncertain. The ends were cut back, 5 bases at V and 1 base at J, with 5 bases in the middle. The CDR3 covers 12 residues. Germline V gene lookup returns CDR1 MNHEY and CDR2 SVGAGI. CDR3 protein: CASSRQNTEAFF. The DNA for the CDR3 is TGTGCCAGCAGTAGACAGAACACTGAAGCTTTCTTT.

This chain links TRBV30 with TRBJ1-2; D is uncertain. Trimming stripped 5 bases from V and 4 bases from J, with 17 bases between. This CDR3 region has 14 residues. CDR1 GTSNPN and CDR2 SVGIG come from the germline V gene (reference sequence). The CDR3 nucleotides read TGTGCCTGGGGGAAAACGGGAAATATCTATGGCTACACCTTC. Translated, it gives CAWGKTGNIYGYTF. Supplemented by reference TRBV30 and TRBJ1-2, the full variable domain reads SQTIHQWPATLVQPVGSPLSLECTVEGTSNPNLYWYRQAAGRGLQLLFYSVGIGQISSEVPQNLSASRPQDRQFILSSKKLLLSDSGFYLCAWGKTGNIYGYTFGSGTRLTVV.

CDR3 bases: TGTGCCAGCAGTTACTCCGAAGGGGCAACTGAAGCTTTCTTT. Protein product: CASSYSEGATEAFF. V is TRBV6-5 and J is TRBJ1-1, with D possibly matching TRBD1 (5 bases). Germline CDR1 and CDR2: MNHEY and SVGAGI. This CDR3 region has 14 residues. V was pared by 0 bases and J by 5 bases, with 10 bases between.

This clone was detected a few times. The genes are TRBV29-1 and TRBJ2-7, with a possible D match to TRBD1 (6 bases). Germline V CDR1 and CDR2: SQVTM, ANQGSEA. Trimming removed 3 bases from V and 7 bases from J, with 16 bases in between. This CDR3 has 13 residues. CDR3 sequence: CSVDPQGLAEQYV. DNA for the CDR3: TGCAGCGTTGATCCCCAGGGGTTAGCGGAGCAGTACGTC.

The CDR3 loop is CSVVGAGETQYF. CDR3 in DNA: TGCAGCGTTGTGGGGGCAGGAGAGACCCAGTACTTC. The chain has TRBV29-1 and TRBJ2-5; a possible D gene is TRBD1 (6 bases). Germline-derived CDR1 and CDR2 are SQVTM and ANQGSEA. V lost 4 bases and J lost 4, with 10 bases in between. The CDR3 length is 12 residues. The whole variable domain, filled in from reference TRBV29-1 and TRBJ2-5, reads SAVISQKPSRDICQRGTSLTIQCQVDSQVTMMFWYRQQPGQSLTLIATANQGSEATYESGFVIDKFPISRPNLTFSTLTVSNMSPEDSSIYLCSVVGAGETQYFGPGTRLLVL.

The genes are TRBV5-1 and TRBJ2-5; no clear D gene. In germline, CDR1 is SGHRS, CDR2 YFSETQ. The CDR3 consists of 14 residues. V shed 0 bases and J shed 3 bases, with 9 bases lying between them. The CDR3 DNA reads TGCGCCAGCAGCTTGGTGTCTTGGGAAGAGACCCAGTACTTC. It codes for CASSLVSWEETQYF.

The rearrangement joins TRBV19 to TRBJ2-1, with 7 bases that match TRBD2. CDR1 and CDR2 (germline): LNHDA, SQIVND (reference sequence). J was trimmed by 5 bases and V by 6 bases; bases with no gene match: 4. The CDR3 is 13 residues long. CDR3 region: CASRELANNEQFF. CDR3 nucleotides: TGTGCCAGTAGGGAACTAGCGAACAATGAGCAGTTCTTC.

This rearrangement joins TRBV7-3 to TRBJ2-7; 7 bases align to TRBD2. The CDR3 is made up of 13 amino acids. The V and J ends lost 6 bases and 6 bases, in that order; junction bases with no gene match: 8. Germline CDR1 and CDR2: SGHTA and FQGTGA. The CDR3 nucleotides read TGTGCCAGCAGTTGGCGGGAGCTGGGCGAGCAGTACTTC. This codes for CASSWRELGEQYF.